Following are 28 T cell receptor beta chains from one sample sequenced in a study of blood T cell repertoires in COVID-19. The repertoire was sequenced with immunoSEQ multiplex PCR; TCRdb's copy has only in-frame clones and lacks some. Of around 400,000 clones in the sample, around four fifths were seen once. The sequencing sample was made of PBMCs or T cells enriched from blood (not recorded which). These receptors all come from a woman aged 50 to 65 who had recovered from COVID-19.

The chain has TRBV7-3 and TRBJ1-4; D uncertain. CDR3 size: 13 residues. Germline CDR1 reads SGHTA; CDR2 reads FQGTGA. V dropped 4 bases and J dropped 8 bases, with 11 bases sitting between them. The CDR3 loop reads CASSSVPGEKLFF. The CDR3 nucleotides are TGTGCCAGCAGCTCGGTCCCGGGAGAAAAACTGTTTTTT.

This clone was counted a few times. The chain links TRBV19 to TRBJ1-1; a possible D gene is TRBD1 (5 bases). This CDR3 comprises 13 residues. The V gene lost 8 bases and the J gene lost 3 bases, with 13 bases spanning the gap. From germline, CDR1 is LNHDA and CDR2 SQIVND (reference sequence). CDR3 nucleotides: TGTGCCAGTGGGGGGATGACATACACTGAAGCTTTCTTT. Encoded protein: CASGGMTYTEAFF.

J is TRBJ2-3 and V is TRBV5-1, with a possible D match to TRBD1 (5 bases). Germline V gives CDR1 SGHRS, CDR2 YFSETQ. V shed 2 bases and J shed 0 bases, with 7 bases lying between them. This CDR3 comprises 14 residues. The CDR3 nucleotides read TGCGCCAGCAGCTTAGACAGCAGCACAGATACGCAGTATTTT. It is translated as CASSLDSSTDTQYF.

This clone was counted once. This chain's CDR3 is CATRGARGSTETQYF. CDR3 DNA sequence: TGTGCCACCAGGGGCGCGAGGGGTAGTACTGAGACCCAGTACTTC. This chain connects TRBV19 to TRBJ2-5, with D perhaps TRBD1 (6 bases). This CDR3 spans 15 amino acids. The germline V and J ends were trimmed by 10 bases and 5 bases, with 23 bases remaining between them. CDR1 and CDR2 (germline): LNHDA, SQIVND (reference sequence).

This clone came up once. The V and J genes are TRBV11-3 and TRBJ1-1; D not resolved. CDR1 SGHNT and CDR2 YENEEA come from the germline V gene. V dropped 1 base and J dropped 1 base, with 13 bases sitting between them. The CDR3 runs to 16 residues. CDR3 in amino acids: CASSLGGGRENTEAFF. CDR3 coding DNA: TGTGCCAGCAGCTTAGGAGGAGGGCGGGAGAACACTGAAGCTTTCTTT. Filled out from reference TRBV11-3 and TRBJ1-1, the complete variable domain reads EAGVVQSPRYKIIEKKQPVAFWCNPISGHNTLYWYLQNLGQGPELLIRYENEEAVDDSQLPKDRFSAERLKGVDSTLKIQPAELGDSAVYLCASSLGGGRENTEAFFGQGTRLTVV.

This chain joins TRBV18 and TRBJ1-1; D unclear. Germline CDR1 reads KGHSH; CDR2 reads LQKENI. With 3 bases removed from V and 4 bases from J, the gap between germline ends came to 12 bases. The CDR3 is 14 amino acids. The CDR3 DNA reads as TGTGCCAGCTCACCCGGGCCCCGGGGCACTGAAGCTTTCTTT. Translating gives CASSPGPRGTEAFF.

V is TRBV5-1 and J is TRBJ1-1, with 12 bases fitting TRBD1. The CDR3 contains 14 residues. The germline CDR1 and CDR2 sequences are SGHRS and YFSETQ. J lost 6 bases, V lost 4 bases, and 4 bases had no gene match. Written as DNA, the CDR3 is TGCGCCAGCAGCGCAGGGACAGGGGGCTCTGAAGCTTTCTTT. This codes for CASSAGTGGSEAFF.

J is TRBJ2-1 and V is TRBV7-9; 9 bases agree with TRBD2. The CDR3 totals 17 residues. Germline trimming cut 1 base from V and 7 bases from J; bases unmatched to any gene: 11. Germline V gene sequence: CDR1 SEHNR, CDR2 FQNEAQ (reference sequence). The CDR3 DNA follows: TGTGCCAGCAGCTTAGTAGGGCAGGCTAGCGGGAAGAATGAGCAGTTCTTC. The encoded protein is CASSLVGQASGKNEQFF.

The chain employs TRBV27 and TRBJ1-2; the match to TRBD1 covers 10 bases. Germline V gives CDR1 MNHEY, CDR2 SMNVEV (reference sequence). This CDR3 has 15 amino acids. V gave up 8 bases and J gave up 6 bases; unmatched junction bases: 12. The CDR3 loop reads CASGSLPGTGDGYTF. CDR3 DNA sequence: TGTGCCAGCGGATCCCTTCCAGGGACAGGGGATGGCTACACCTTC.

The CDR3 here is CAIRRTANTDTQYF. For the CDR3, the DNA is TGTGCCATCCGTCGGACAGCAAACACAGATACGCAGTATTTT. V usage is TRBV10-3 and J usage is TRBJ2-3; TRBD1 is a possible D gene (6 bases). Trimming left V 8 bases short and J 2 bases short, with 14 bases between. The CDR3 has 14 residues. Germline V gives CDR1 ENHRY, CDR2 SYGVKD.

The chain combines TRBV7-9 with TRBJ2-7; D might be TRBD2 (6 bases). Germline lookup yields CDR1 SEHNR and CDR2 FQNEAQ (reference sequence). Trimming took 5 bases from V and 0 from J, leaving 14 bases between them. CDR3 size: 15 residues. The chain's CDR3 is CASSQPSVSSYEQYF. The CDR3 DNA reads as TGTGCCAGCAGCCAACCTAGCGTGAGCTCCTACGAGCAGTACTTC.

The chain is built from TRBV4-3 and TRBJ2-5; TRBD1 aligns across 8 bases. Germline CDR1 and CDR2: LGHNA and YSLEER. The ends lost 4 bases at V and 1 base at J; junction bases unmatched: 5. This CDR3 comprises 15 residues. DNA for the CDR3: TGCGCCAGCAGCCTCCTAACAGGGGGCCAAGAGACCCAGTACTTC. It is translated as CASSLLTGGQETQYF.

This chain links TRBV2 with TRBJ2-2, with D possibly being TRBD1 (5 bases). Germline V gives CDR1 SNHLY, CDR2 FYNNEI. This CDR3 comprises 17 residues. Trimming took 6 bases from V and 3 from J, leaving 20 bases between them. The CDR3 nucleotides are TGTGCCAGCAGAGACACCCTCGATAAAGGGGACACCGGGGAGCTGTTTTTT. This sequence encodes CASRDTLDKGDTGELFF. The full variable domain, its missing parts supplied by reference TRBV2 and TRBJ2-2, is EPEVTQTPSHQVTQMGQEVILRCVPISNHLYFYWYRQILGQKVEFLVSFYNNEISEKSEIFDDQFSVERPDGSNFTLKIRSTKLEDSAMYFCASRDTLDKGDTGELFFGEGSRLTVL.

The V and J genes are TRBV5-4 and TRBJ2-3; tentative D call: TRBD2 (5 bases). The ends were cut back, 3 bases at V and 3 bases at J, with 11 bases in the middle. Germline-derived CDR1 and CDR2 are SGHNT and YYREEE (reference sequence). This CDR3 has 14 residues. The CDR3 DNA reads TGTGCCAGCAGCTACTTGCCGGGGACAGATACGCAGTATTTT. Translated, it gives CASSYLPGTDTQYF.

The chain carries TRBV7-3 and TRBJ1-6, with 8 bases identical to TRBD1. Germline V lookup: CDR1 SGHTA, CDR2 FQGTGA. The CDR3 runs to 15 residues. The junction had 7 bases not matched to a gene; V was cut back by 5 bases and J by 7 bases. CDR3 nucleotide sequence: TGTGCCAGCAGCGAATCGACAGGGGAGAATTCACCCCTCCACTTT. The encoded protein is CASSESTGENSPLHF.

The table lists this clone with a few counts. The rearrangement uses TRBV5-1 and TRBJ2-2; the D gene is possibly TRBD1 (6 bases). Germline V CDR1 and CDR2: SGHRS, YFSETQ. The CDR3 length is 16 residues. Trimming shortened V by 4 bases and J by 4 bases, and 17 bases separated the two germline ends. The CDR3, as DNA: TGCGCCAGCAGCGCACAACAGGGAATGGGCACCGGGGAGCTGTTTTTT. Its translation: CASSAQQGMGTGELFF.

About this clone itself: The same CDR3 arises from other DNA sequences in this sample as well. CDR3 nucleotide sequence: TGCGCCAGCAGCCTTGGCGGGAACACTGAAGCTTTCTTT. The encoded protein is CASSLGGNTEAFF. The chain is built from TRBV4-3 and TRBJ1-1, with no clear D. V lost 4 bases, J lost 1 base, and 7 bases lay in between. The CDR3 length is 13 residues. Germline CDR1 and CDR2: LGHNA and YSLEER.

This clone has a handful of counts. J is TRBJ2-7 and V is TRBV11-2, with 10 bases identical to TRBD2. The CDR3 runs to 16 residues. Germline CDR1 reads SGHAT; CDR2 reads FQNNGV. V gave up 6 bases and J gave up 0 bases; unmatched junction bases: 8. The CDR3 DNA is TGTGCCAGCAGTGAGCGGGAGGGATTTAGCTCCTACGAGCAGTACTTC. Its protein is CASSEREGFSSYEQYF.

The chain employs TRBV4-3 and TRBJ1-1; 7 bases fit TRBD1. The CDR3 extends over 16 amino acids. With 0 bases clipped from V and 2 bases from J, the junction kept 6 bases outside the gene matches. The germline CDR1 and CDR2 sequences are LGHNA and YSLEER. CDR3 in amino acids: CASSQDLGTANTEAFF. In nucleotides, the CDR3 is TGCGCCAGCAGCCAAGATCTCGGGACAGCAAACACTGAAGCTTTCTTT.

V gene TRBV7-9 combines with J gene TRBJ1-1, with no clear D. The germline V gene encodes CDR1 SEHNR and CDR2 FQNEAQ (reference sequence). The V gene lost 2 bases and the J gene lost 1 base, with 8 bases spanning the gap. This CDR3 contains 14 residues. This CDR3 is CASSLIKQNTEAFF. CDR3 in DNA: TGTGCCAGCAGCTTAATAAAACAGAACACTGAAGCTTTCTTT. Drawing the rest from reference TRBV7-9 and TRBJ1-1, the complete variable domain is DTGVSQNPRHKITKRGQNVTFRCDPISEHNRLYWYRQTLGQGPEFLTYFQNEAQLEKSRLLSDRFSAERPKGSFSTLEIQRTEQGDSAMYLCASSLIKQNTEAFFGQGTRLTVV.

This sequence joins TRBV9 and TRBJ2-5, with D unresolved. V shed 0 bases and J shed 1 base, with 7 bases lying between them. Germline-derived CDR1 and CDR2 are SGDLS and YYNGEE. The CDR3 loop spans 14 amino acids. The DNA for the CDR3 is TGTGCCAGCAGCGTAGATAGCACCCAAGAGACCCAGTACTTC. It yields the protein CASSVDSTQETQYF.

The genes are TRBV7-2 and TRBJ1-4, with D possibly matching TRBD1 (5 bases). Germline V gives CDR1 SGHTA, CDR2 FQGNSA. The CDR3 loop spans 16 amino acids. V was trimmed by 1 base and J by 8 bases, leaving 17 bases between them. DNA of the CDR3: TGTGCCAGCAGCTTAGAAAGGGGCGGGGTGGGCGAAAAACTGTTTTTT. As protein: CASSLERGGVGEKLFF.

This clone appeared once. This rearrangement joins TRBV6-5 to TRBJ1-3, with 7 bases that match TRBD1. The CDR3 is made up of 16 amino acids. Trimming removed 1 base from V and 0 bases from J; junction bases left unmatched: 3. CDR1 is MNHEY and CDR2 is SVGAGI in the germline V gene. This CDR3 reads CASSYFAGGSGNTIYF. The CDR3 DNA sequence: TGTGCCAGCAGTTACTTCGCAGGGGGCTCTGGAAACACCATATATTTT.

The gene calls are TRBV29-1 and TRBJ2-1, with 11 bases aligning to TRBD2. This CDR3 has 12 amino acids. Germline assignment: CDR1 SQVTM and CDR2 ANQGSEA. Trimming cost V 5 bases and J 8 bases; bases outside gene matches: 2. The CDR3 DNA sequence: TGCAGCGTTTTAGCGGGAGGGCATGAGCAGTTCTTC. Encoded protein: CSVLAGGHEQFF.

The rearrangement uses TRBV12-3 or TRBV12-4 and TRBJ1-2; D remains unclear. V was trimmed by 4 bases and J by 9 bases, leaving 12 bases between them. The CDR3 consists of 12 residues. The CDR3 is CASSSPPASYTF. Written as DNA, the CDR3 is TGTGCCAGCAGTTCCCCCCCAGCGAGCTACACCTTC.

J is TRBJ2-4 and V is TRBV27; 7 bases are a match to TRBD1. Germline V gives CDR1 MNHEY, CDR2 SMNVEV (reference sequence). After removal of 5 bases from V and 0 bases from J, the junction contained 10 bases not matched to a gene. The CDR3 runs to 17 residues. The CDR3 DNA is TGTGCCAGCAGTCCCCTCACAGGGGCGGTAGCCAAAAACATTCAGTACTTC. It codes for CASSPLTGAVAKNIQYF.

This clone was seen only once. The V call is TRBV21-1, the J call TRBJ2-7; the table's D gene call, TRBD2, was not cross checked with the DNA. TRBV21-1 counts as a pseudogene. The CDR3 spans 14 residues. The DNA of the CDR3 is TGTGCCAGCAGGGGGGGAGGTGGTGACTACGAGCAGTACTTC. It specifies CASRGGGGDYEQYF.

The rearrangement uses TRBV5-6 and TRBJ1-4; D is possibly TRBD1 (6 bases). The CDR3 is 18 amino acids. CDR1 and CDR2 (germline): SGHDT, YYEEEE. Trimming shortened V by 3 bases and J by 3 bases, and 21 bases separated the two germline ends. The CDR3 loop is CASSYKRGIGLPNEKLFF. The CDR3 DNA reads TGTGCCAGCAGCTACAAAAGGGGGATCGGCCTCCCTAATGAAAAACTGTTTTTT.